This TCR beta chain was retrieved from a study of T cells in localized non-small cell lung cancer (TCRdb year 2020). The study in broad terms: The study analyzed T cell repertoires of over 200 early-stage NSCLC patients, comparing tumors and uninvolved tumor-adjacent lungs. The cohort comprised around 250 treatment-naïve NSCLC patients with resected, localized lung tumors. The mean age of the NSCLC patients was around 67 years, with 130 or so men and 100 to 110 women.

TCR beta CDR3 regions were sequenced from DNA using the immunoSEQ Assay. As for the authors' bioinformatics: T cell density was computed as TCR beta template counts normalized to usable DNA estimated by amplifying housekeeping genes. The preseqR package was used to estimate richness by extrapolating to 400,000 templates for PBMC samples and to 120,000 templates for tissue samples. Clonality was defined as one minus Pielou's evenness. To identify tissue-enriched TCRs, differential abundance testing was run on productive amino-acid clonotypes with a minimum total count of 5 and an alpha of 0.1. The Jaccard Index and the Morisita Overlap Index were used to quantify repertoire overlap between compartments. GLIPH grouped TCR beta CDR3s together with public tetramer-defined viral CDR3s, and a viral motif had to include at least three viral sequences and show V-gene enrichment. The clones in this table, taken by TCRdb from immuneACCESS, are in-frame only. Not every clone is retained; where verified, under half of the shortfall comes from an unresolved V gene, and the cause of the rest is unknown. The V and J calls and clone size were taken over from that table, and D and trimming were inferred from the DNA. The table for this sample lists about a thousand clones; around 31% of them were counted only once. The ten largest clones add up to more than 13% of the sample.

Uninvolved adjacent lung was obtained at least 2 cm from the tumor margin, and the absence of atypia was confirmed by two independent pathologists. At diagnosis, tumor, uninvolved tumor-adjacent lung and peripheral blood were collected and then preserved as a mix of FFPE and fresh-frozen material. In regard to this clone: Its binding antigen is unknown. No much larger clone is present one base from it, and per-base qualities are unavailable.

Study-wide conclusions, independent of this receptor: Longer overall survival was associated with higher blood T cell density, whereas shorter survival was associated with higher adjacent-lung clonality. Because the study design was exploratory, TCR variables were selected using unadjusted p-values without false-discovery rate correction. Of the top 100 tumor clones, a median of approximately 60 were detected in paired uninvolved adjacent lung; roughly 29 were also among that lung's top 100. The highest T cell clonality was observed in uninvolved tumor-adjacent lung, where clonality exceeded that of tumor, suggesting that antigenic responses were more focused in uninvolved tumor-adjacent lung. Because multi-region sequencing of the tumors was not done, intratumor heterogeneity could not be ruled out.

This sequence originates from a female donor of 60 years or more with stage I lung adenocarcinoma. The source was normal lung tissue next to the tumor, collected before any cancer treatment.

The nucleotide sequence is given as TGCGCCAGCAGCTTGAGGGGACAGGGCGGCACAGATACGCAGTATTTT. Its coded protein is CASSLRGQGGTDTQYF. The rearranged segments are TRBV5-1 and TRBJ2-3, with 9 bases aligning to TRBD1. The germline V gene sets CDR1 to SGHRS and CDR2 to YFSETQ. V is cut back by 1 base and J by 1 base, with 4 bases in the junction unmatched. Including the terminal cysteine and phenylalanine, the CDR3 comprises 16 residues. The retained sequence is limited to the CDR3, 48 bases, with the frame set at the first base.